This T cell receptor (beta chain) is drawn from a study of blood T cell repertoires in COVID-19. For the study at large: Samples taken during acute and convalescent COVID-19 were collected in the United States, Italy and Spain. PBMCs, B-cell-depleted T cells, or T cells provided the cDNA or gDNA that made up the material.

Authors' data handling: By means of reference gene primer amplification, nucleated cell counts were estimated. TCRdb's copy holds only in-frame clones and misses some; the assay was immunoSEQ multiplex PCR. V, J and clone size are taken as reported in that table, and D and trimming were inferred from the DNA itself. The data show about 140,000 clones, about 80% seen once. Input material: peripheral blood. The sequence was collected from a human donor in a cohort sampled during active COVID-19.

This chain's CDR3 is CASSFPQQGNGYTF. For the CDR3, the DNA is TGCGCCAGCAGCTTTCCCCAACAGGGTAATGGCTACACCTTC. The chain recombines TRBV5-1 with TRBJ1-2; the D gene is possibly TRBD1 (6 bases). CDR3 length equals 14 residues. Trimming left V 2 bases short and J 6 bases short, with 14 bases between. CDR1 and CDR2 (germline): SGHRS, YFSETQ.